This note documents a single T cell receptor beta chain sequence. Its antigen is undetermined. This sample was taken from a study of CD8+ T cells in alopecia areata. General study points: With tofacitinib ongoing, many expanded lesional clones persisted in both scalp and blood. Lesional tissue from the scalp (especially in alopecia totalis/universalis) showed higher clonality than normal scalp. The treated group had a single nonresponder, limiting CD8+ expansion-response conclusions.

RNA extraction was followed by reverse transcription into cDNA, which acted as the sequencing template. The data were produced by immunoSEQ multiplex PCR, yet TCRdb's version contains in-frame clones alone and is incomplete. Of approximately 140,000 clones listed, 82% are singletons. Treatment denoted: oral pan-JAK inhibitor, 5-10 mg twice daily. The investigators collected lesional scalp punch biopsies and peripheral blood from alopecia areata patients. Trimming took off 3 bases at V and 6 bases at J, with 12 bases between the two ends. The germline V gene encodes CDR1 GTSNPN and CDR2 SVGIG (reference sequence). The CDR3 has 12 amino acids.

The chain joins TRBV30 to TRBJ2-7, with D tentatively TRBD1 (5 bases). This receptor was obtained from a human donor with alopecia areata. Material: CD8+ T cells sorted from blood, obtained at week 4, from a patient treated with tofacitinib. CDR3 sequence reads: CAWSRVKGEQYF. The CDR3, as DNA: TGTGCCTGGAGCAGGGTGAAGGGCGAGCAGTACTTC.